This T cell receptor (beta chain) derives from a study of blood T cell repertoires in COVID-19. About the study: Samples of COVID-19 (acute and convalescent) were obtained from the United States, Italy and Spain. Sources were T cells, B-cell-depleted T cells, or PBMCs; the material itself was cDNA or gDNA.

Patients of the Seattle cohort, enrolled during active infection, were followed longitudinally. The repertoire was sequenced with immunoSEQ multiplex PCR; TCRdb's copy has only in-frame clones and lacks some. The data hold around 120,000 clones, with roughly nine tenths observed a single time. This receptor was taken from a man between 60 and 75 years old with COVID-19, enrolled during active disease. The specimen sequenced was peripheral blood.

CDR3 region: CASSLGLPPGNTIYF. In DNA, the CDR3 is TGTGCCAGCAGCTTAGGACTACCGCCTGGAAACACCATATATTTT. The chain employs TRBV11-2 and TRBJ1-3; D call uncertain. The germline V and J ends were trimmed by 1 base and 2 bases, with 9 bases remaining between them. This CDR3 contains 15 residues. Germline CDR1 reads SGHAT; CDR2 reads FQNNGV. Variable domain in full (rest from reference TRBV11-2 and TRBJ1-3): EAGVAQSPRYKIIEKRQSVAFWCNPISGHATLYWYQQILGQGPKLLIQFQNNGVVDDSQLPKDRFSAERLKGVDSTLKIQPAKLEDSAVYLCASSLGLPPGNTIYFGEGSWLTVV.